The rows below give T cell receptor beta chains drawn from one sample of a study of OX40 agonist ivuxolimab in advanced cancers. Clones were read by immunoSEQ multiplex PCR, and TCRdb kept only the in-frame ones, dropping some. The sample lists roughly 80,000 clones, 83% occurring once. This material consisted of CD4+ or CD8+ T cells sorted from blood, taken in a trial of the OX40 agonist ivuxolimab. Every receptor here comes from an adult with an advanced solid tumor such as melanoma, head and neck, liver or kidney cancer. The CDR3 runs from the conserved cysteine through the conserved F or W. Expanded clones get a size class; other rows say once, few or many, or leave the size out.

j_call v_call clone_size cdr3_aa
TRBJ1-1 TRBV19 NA CASEDRGGTEAFF
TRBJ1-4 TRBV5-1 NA CASSLAPGGDEKLFF
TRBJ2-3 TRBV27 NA CASSSLGGPIDTQYF
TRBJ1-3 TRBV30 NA CAWSVSNTIYF
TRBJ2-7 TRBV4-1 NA CASSQDRVDSYEQYF
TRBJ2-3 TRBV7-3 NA CASSPQRGLMPVSADTQYF
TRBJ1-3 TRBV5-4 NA CASSLGKAASSGNTIYF
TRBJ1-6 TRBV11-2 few CASSLGPPPLHF
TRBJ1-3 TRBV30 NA CAWRGYGTGNTIYF
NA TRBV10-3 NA CAISEGAGPYEQYF
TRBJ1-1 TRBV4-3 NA CASSREGATEAFF
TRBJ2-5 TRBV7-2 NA CASSLGGTGYRYQETQYF
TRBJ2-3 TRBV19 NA CASSDRYTDTQYF
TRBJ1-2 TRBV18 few CASSPNRGRAYGYTF
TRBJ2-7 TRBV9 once CASSIRAQGYEQYF
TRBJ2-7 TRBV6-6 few CASSYSDREYEQYF
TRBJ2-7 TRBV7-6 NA CASSLDQGAREQYF
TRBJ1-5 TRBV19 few CASSAQRDQPQHF
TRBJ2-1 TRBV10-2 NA CASSDRGAYNEQFF
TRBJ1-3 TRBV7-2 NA CASSPPGGFGNTIYF
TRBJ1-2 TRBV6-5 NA CASSGTANYGYTF
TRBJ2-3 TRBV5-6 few CASSPGQGAADTQYF
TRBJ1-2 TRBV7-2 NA CASFEGGAGYGYTF
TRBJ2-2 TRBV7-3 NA CASSSPGRRELFF
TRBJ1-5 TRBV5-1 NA CASSLAPSLGQDQPQHF
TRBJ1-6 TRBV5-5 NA CASSGGELHF
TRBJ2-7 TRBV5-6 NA CASSLDRGQGIHEQYF
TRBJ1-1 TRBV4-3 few CASSQEKRTEAFF
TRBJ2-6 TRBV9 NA CASSVASGANVLTF
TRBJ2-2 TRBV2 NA CASSDVSHTGELFF
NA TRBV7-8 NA CASGPRGGYEQYF
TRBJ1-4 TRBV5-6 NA CASSLEQGWTNEKLFF
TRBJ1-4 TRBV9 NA CASSRGHTNEKLFF
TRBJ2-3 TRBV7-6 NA CASSRLSTNTDTQYF
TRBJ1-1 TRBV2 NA CASSQSRGKGTEAFF
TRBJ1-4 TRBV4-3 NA CASSPDNTQYDNEKLFF
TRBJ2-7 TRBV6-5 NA CASSYRGRDYEQYF
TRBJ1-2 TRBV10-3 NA CATIPGQRNYGYTF
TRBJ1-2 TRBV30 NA CAWSTQTGLEGYTF
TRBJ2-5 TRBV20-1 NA CSARQETQYF
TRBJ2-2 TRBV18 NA CASSPPSRASGELFF
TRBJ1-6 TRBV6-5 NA CASHRGDQSPLHF